The present T cell receptor (beta chain) was sequenced within a study of cytomegalovirus exposure and HLA in healthy donors. Notes on the study in general: V segments that were indistinguishable, TRBV6-2 and TRBV6-3 among them, were omitted from analysis. CMV serostatus was the only immune exposure information that was available. In a later analysis, parvovirus B19, influenza, CMV and Epstein-Barr virus appeared linked to several top co-occurrence clusters. There were fewer than 200 TCR beta chains listed as cytomegalovirus-associated.

V shed 1 base, J shed 2 bases, and the junction held 13 bases outside the gene matches. From germline, CDR1 is LGHNA and CDR2 YNFKEQ. CDR3 length equals 20 residues. Primers: 60 Vbeta forward and 13 Jbeta reverse. Generated by immunoSEQ multiplex PCR, the TCRdb table keeps only in-frame clones and is missing some. The sample lists 150,000 to 200,000 clones; around 84% were seen once. For this clone: Antigen unknown.

Source material: PBMCs. The chain carries TRBV4-2 and TRBJ2-2; the match to TRBD2 covers 10 bases. This receptor was obtained from a man aged 18 to 35 in good health and CMV-seropositive. In DNA, the CDR3 is TGTGCCAGCAGCCAAGGGGACCGGATTAGCGGGGGGAGCAACACCGGGGAGCTGTTTTTT. Translation: CASSQGDRISGGSNTGELFF.